This section outlines one T cell receptor beta chain sequence together with its context. The data were obtained in a study of blood T cell repertoires in COVID-19. In the study overall: T cells, B-cell-depleted T cells, or PBMCs supplied cDNA or gDNA.

With V trimmed by 4 bases and J by 6 bases, 15 bases remained unmatched. This CDR3 is 16 amino acids long. Germline V gene data show CDR1 as LGHNA and CDR2 as YSLEER. Enrollees, about 18 to 95 years old, lived in 20 to 25 US areas. Cohorts were assigned according to the clinical history that participants reported. Cohort 3 donors counted as recovered after two negative PCRs, clearance, or resolved symptoms. Profiled with immunoSEQ multiplex PCR; TCRdb holds only in-frame clones, not every one. The table shows 190,000 or so clones, with roughly 90% occurring only once. Specimen: PBMCs or T cells enriched from blood (not recorded which). The TCR originated in a woman aged 25 to 39 who had recovered from COVID-19. The chain links TRBV4-3 to TRBJ2-7; 7 nucleotides match TRBD1. Here the CDR3 reads CASSPQKLTGKGEQYF. The CDR3 region has the DNA TGCGCCAGCAGCCCCCAGAAACTGACAGGGAAAGGCGAGCAGTACTTC.